This TCR beta chain comes out of a study of blood T cell repertoires in COVID-19. In the study overall: Both acute and convalescent COVID-19 samples were obtained from the United States, Italy and Spain.

Sequencing used immunoSEQ multiplex PCR; TCRdb keeps in-frame clones, though not all of them. The repertoire holds some 83,000 clones, with around 88% as singletons. J was trimmed by 3 bases and V by 5 bases; bases with no gene match: 9. The CDR3 totals 15 residues. Germline V lookup: CDR1 SGHTA, CDR2 FQGNSA. The TCR was taken from a man aged 45 to 65 with active COVID-19. Sequencing was carried out using peripheral blood. V gene TRBV7-2 combines with J gene TRBJ2-7; 8 bases align to TRBD1. The CDR3 sequence is CASSGTGTGVYEQYF. Here the CDR3 DNA reads TGTGCCAGCAGCGGAACCGGGACAGGAGTCTACGAGCAGTACTTC.